This entry is about one TCR beta chain. CDR3 length: 18 amino acids. The V gene end was trimmed by 2 bases and the J gene end by 1 base; junction bases not matched to a gene: 11. Germline values: CDR1 SGHRS, CDR2 YFSETQ. Whereas donors were nominally healthy upon sampling, unrecorded immune exposures were probable. PCR used 60 Vbeta primers and 13 Jbeta primers. Profiling relied on immunoSEQ multiplex PCR, and the TCRdb table lists in-frame clones only, not all of them. Listed are 53,000 or so clones; around 11% falls within the top ten. The sample originates from a study of cytomegalovirus exposure and HLA in healthy donors. Study-wide background: Around 80 million unique TCR sequences came from HLA-typed donors in an early release.

The sample was PBMCs. The gene calls are TRBV5-1 and TRBJ2-4, with TRBD2 matching 8 bases. The source of this sequence is a man aged 18-30 years in good health and CMV-seropositive. The CDR3 loop is CASSFGTSQVLAKNIQYF. The CDR3 DNA sequence: TGCGCCAGCAGCTTTGGGACTAGTCAAGTCCTCGCCAAAAACATTCAGTACTTC.